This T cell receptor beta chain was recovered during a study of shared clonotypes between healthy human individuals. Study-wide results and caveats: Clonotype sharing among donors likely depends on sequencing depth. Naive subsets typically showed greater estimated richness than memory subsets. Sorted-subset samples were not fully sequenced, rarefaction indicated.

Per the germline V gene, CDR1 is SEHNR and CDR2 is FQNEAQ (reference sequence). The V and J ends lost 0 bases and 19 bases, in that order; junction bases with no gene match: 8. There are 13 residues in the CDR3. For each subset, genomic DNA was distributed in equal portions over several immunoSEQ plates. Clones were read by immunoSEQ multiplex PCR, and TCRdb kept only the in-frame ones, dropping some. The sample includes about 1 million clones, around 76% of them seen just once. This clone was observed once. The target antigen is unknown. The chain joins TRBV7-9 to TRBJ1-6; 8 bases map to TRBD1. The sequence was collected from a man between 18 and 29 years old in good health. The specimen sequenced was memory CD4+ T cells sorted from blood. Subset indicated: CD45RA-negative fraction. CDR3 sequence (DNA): TGTGCCAGCAGCTTAGCGCAGGGGGCCCCCACGCACTTT. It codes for CASSLAQGAPTHF.